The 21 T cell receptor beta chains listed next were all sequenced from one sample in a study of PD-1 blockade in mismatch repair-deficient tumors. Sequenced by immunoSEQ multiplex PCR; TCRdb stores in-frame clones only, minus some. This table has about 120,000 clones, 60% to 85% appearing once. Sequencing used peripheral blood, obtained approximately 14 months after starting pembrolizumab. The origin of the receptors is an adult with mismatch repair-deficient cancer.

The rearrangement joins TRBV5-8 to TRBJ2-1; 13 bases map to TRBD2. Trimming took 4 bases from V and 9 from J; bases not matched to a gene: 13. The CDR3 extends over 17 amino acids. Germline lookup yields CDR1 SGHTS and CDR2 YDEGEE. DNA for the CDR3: TGTGCCAGCAGCCCGGGACTAGCGGGACAAAAGGGAGGTGAGCAGTTCTTC. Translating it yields CASSPGLAGQKGGEQFF.

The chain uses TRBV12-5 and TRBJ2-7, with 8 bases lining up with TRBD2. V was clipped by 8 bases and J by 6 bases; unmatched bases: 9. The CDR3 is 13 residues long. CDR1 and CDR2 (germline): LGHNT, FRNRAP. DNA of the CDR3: TGTGCTAGTTCGAGCGGGAGTCTGGGCGAGCAGTACTTC. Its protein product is CASSSGSLGEQYF.

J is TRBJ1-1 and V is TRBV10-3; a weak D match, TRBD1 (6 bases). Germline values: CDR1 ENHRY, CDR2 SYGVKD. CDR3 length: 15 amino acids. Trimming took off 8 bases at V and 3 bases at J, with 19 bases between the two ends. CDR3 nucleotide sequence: TGTGCCATCGGAGGGCTGGGGGGCAGGGACACTGAAGCTTTCTTT. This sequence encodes CAIGGLGGRDTEAFF.

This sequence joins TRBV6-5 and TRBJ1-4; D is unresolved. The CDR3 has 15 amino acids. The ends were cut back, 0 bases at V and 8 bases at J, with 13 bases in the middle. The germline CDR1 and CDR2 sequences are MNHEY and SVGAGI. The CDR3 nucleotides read TGTGCCAGCAGTTACTCCGGCCCCTCTAGGGAAAAACTGTTTTTT. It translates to CASSYSGPSREKLFF.

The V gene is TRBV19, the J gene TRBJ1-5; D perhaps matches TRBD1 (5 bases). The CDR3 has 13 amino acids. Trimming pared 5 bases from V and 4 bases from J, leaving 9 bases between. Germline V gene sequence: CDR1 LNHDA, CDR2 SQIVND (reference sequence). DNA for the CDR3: TGTGCCAGTAGTCGTGCAGGGAATCAGCCCCAGCATTTT. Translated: CASSRAGNQPQHF.

The CDR3 DNA reads TGTGCCAGCAGCTTGCCGGGACAGAACTACGAGCAGTACTTC. Its protein product is CASSLPGQNYEQYF. The chain combines TRBV11-3 with TRBJ2-7, with 7 bases aligning to TRBD1. This CDR3 comprises 14 residues. Trimming took 3 bases from V and 3 from J; bases not matched to a gene: 5. Germline V gene lookup returns CDR1 SGHNT and CDR2 YENEEA.

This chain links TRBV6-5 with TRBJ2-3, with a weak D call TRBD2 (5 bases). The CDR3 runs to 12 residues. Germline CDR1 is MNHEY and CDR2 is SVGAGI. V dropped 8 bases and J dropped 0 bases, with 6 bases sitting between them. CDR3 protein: CASWTSTDTQYF. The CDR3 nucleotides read TGTGCCAGCTGGACTAGCACAGATACGCAGTATTTT.

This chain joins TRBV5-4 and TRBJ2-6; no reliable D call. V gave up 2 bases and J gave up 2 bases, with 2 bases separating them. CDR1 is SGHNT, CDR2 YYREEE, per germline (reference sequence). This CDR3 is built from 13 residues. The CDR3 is CASSLPGANVLTF. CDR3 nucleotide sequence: TGTGCCAGCAGCTTACCTGGGGCCAACGTCCTGACTTTC.

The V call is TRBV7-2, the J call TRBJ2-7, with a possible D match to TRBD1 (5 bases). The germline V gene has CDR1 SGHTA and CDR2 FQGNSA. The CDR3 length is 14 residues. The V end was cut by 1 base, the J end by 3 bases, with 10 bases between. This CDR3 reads CASSLVYRNYEQYF. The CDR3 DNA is TGTGCCAGCAGCTTAGTTTACAGGAACTACGAGCAGTACTTC. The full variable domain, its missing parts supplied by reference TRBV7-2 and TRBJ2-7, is GAGVSQSPSNKVTEKGKDVELRCDPISGHTALYWYRQSLGQGLEFLIYFQGNSAPDKSGLPSDRFSAERTGGSVSTLTIQRTQQEDSAVYLCASSLVYRNYEQYFGPGTRLTVT.

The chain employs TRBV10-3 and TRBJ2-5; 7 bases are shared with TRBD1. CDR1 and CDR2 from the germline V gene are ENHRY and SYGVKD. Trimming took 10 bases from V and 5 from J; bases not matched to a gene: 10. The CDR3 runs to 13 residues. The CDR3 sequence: CATTWEQGETQYF. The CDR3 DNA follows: TGTGCCACAACATGGGAACAGGGGGAGACCCAGTACTTC.

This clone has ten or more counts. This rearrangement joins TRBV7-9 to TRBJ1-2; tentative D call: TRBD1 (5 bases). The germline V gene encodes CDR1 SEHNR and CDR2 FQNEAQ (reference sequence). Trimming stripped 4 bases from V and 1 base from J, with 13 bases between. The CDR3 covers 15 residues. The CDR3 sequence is CASSWGSGSNYGYTF. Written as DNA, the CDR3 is TGTGCCAGCAGCTGGGGATCAGGGAGTAACTATGGCTACACCTTC.

The chain's CDR3 is CASSVTSGSYNEQFF. The CDR3 DNA reads as TGTGCCAGCAGCGTGACTAGCGGGAGTTACAATGAGCAGTTCTTC. The chain carries TRBV5-5 and TRBJ2-1; TRBD2 aligns across 12 bases. Germline trimming cut 4 bases from V and 4 bases from J; bases unmatched to any gene: 3. Germline assignment: CDR1 SGHKS and CDR2 YYEKEE (reference sequence). This CDR3 is built from 15 residues. The variable domain in full, with the rest retrieved from reference TRBV5-5 and TRBJ2-1, is DAGVTQSPTHLIKTRGQQVTLRCSPISGHKSVSWYQQVLGQGPQFIFQYYEKEERGRGNFPDRFSARQFPNYSSELNVNALLLGDSALYLCASSVTSGSYNEQFFGPGTRLTVL.

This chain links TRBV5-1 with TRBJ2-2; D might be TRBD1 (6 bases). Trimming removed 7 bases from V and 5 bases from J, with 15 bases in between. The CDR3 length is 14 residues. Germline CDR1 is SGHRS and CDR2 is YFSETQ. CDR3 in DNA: TGCGCCAGCGGCGTGGCAGGGGCTACCGGGGAGCTGTTTTTT. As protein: CASGVAGATGELFF.

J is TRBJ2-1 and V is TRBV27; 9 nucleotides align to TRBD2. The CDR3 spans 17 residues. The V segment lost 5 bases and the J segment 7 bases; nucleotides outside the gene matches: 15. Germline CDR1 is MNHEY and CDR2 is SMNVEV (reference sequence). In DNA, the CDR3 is TGTGCCAGCAGTCCCCCCCTGGCGGGAGGGCGTAGGAATGAGCAGTTCTTC. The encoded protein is CASSPPLAGGRRNEQFF.

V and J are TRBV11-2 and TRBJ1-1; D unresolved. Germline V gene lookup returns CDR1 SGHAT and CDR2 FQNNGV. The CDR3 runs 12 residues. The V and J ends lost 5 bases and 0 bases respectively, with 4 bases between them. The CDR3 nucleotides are TGTGCCAGCAGCCCCTTGAACACTGAAGCTTTCTTT. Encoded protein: CASSPLNTEAFF.

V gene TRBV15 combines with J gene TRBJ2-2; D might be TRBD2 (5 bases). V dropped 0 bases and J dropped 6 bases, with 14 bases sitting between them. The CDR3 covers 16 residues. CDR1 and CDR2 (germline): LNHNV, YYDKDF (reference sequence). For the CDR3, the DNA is TGTGCCACCAGCAGAGATGGGAGCAAAATTTCCGGGGAGCTGTTTTTT. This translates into CATSRDGSKISGELFF.

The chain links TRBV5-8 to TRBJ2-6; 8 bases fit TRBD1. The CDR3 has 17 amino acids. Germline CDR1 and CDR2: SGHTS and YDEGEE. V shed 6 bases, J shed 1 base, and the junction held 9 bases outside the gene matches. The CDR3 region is CASNRRTGFSGANVLTF. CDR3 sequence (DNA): TGTGCCAGCAACAGGAGGACAGGGTTTTCTGGGGCCAACGTCCTGACTTTC. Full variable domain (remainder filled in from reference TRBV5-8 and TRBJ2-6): EAGVTQSPTHLIKTRGQQATLRCSPISGHTSVYWYQQALGLGLQFLLWYDEGEERNRGNFPPRFSGRQFPNYSSELNVNALELEDSALYLCASNRRTGFSGANVLTFGAGSRLTVL.

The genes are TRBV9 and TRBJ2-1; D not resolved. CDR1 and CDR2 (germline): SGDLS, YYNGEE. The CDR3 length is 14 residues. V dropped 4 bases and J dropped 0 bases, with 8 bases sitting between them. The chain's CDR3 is CASSLTSSYNEQFF. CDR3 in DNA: TGTGCCAGCAGCCTTACGAGCTCCTACAATGAGCAGTTCTTC.

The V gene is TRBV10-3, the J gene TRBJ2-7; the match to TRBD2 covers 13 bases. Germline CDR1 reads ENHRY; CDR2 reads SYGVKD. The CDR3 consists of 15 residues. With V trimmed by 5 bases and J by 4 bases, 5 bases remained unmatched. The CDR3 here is CAISNRTSGSYEQYF. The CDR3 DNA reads TGTGCCATCAGTAACAGGACTAGCGGGAGTTACGAGCAGTACTTC.

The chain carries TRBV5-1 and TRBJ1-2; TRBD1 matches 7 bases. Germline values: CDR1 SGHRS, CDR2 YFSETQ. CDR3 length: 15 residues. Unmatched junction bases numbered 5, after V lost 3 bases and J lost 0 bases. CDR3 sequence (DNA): TGCGCCAGCAGCTCGATCGGGACAGCTAACTATGGCTACACCTTC. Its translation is CASSSIGTANYGYTF.

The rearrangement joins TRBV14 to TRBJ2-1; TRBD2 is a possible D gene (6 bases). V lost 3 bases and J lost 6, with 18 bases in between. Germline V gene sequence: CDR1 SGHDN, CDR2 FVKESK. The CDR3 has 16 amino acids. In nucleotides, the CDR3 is TGTGCCAGCAGCCATCCCTGGGGAGGAGTTGCCAATGAGCAGTTCTTC. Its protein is CASSHPWGGVANEQFF.